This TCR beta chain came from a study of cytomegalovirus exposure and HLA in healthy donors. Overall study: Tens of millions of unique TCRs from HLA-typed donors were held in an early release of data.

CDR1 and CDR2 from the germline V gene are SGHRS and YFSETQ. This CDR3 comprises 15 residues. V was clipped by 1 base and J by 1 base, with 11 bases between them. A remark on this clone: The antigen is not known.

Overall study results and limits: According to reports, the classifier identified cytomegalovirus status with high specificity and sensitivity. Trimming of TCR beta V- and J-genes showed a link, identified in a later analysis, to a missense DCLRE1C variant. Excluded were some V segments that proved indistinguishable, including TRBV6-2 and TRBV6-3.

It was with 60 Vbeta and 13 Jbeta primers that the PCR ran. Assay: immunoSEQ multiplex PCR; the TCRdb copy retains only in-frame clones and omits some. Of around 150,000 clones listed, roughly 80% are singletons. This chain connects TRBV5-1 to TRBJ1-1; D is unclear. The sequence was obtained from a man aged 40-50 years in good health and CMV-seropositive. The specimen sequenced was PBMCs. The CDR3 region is CASSLTTTPNTEAFF. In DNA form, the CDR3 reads TGCGCCAGCAGCTTGACCACAACACCGAACACTGAAGCTTTCTTT.